The text below deals with one T cell receptor beta chain. Its antigen is not known. Germline lookup yields CDR1 SEHNR and CDR2 FQNEAQ (reference sequence). The CDR3 contains 16 residues. Between the trimmed V and J ends, which lost 9 bases and 8 bases, there was a span of 25 bases. The sample originates from a study of shared clonotypes between healthy human individuals. General study findings and limits: The four-donor shared clonotypes exceeded non-shared clonotypes in generation probability, with non-shared ones scoring lower.

Using approximately 200 ng DNA, approximately 27,000 T cell genomes, the sorted-subset replicate PCRs were run. Original processing notes: ImmunoSEQ output lacked quality scores and full-length reads, limiting matched filtering. Generated by immunoSEQ multiplex PCR, the TCRdb table keeps only in-frame clones and is missing some. V and J calls and clone size are given by that table; D and trimming were obtained from the DNA. The sample lists over 2 million clones; 90% to 95% were seen once. V and J are TRBV7-9 and TRBJ2-2, with D perhaps given as TRBD1 or TRBD2 (6 bases each). Input material: naive CD4+ T cells sorted from blood. Subset given: CD45RA+ positively selected. The receptor's source is a man aged 18 to 30 in good health. The CDR3 DNA is TGTGCCAGTCATACGCTTAAGGGGGGAGCAGATGGGGAGCTGTTTTTT. It encodes CASHTLKGGADGELFF.